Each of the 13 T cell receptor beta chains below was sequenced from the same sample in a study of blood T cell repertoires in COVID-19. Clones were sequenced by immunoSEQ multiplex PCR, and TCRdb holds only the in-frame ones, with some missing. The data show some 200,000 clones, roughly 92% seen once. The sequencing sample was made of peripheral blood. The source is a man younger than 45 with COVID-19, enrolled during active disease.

CDR3 bases: TGTGCCAGCAATACTGGCGGATATGGCTACACCTTC. Its protein product is CASNTGGYGYTF. The chain couples TRBV7-9 to TRBJ1-2; no definite D call. This CDR3 comprises 12 residues. Per the germline V gene, CDR1 is SEHNR and CDR2 is FQNEAQ (reference sequence). The V and J ends lost 7 bases and 5 bases respectively, with 11 bases between them.

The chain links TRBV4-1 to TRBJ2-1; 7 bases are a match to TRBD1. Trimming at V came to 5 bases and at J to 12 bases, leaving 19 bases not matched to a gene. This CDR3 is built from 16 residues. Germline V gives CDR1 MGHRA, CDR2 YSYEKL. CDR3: CASSEPGTADTQGQFF. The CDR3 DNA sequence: TGCGCCAGCAGCGAACCCGGGACAGCGGATACCCAGGGGCAGTTCTTC.

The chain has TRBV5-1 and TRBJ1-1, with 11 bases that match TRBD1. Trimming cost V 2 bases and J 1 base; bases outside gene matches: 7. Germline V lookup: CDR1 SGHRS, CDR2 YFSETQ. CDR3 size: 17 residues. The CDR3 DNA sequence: TGCGCCAGCAGCTTTACGGGGACAGGGGGGAGGAACACTGAAGCTTTCTTT. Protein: CASSFTGTGGRNTEAFF.

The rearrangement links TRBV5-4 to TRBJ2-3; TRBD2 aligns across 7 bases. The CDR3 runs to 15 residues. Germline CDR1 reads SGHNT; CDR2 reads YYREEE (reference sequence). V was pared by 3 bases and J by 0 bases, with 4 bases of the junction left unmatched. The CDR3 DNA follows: TGTGCCAGCAGCTGGGGAGCGGGAAGCACAGATACGCAGTATTTT. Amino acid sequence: CASSWGAGSTDTQYF.

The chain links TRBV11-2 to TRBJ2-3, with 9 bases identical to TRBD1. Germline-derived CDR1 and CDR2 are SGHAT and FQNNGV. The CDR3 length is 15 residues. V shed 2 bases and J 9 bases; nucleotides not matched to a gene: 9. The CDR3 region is CASSLRDRGWATQYF. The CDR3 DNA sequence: TGTGCCAGCAGCTTAAGAGACAGGGGGTGGGCAACGCAGTATTTT.

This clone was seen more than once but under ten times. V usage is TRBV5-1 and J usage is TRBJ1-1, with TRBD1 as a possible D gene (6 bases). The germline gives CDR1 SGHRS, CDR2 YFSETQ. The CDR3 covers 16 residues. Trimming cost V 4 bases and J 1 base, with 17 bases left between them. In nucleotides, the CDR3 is TGCGCCAGCAGCCCCGGAGGGGGGGCTGCGAACACTGAAGCTTTCTTT. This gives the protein CASSPGGGAANTEAFF.

The CDR3 region has the DNA TGCAGCGTTGCGGCGAGGTTTTATCCAGATACGCAGTATTTT. This encodes CSVAARFYPDTQYF. The rearrangement uses TRBV29-1 and TRBJ2-3; no firm D call. Trimming took 4 bases from V and 4 from J, leaving 15 bases between them. Germline lookup yields CDR1 SQVTM and CDR2 ANQGSEA. This CDR3 has 14 amino acids.

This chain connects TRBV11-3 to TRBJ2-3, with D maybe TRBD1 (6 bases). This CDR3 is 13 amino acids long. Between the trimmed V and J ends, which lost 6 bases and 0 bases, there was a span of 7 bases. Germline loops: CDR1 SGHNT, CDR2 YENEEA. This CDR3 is CASSRGSTDTQYF. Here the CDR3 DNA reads TGTGCCAGCAGTAGGGGGAGCACAGATACGCAGTATTTT.

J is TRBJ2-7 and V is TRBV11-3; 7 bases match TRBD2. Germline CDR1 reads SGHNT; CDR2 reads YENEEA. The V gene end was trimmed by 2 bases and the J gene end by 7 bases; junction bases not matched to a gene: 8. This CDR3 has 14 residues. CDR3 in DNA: TGTGCCAGCAGCTTATATTTTGGGGAGGGGGAGCAGTACTTC. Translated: CASSLYFGEGEQYF.

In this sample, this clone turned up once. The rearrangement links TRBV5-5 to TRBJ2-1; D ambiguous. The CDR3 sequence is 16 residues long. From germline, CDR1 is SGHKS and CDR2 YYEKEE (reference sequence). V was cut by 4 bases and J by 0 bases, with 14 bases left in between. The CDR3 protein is CASSPYGASSYNEQFF. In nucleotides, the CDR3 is TGTGCCAGCAGCCCATACGGAGCCAGCTCCTACAATGAGCAGTTCTTC.

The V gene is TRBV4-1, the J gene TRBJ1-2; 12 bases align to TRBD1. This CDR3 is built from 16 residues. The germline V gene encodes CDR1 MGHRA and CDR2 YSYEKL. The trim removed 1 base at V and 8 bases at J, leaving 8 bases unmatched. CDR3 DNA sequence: TGCGCCAGCAGCCAAGGGAGGGGACAGGGGGCTTGGGGCTACACCTTC. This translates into CASSQGRGQGAWGYTF.

The chain's CDR3 is CASSPLREVTGELFF. CDR3 in DNA: TGTGCCAGCTCACCACTACGGGAGGTCACCGGGGAGCTGTTTTTT. This chain joins TRBV18 and TRBJ2-2; 7 nucleotides line up with TRBD2. Germline assignment: CDR1 KGHSH and CDR2 LQKENI. This CDR3 has 15 amino acids. The J segment lost 4 bases and the V segment lost 1 base, leaving 3 bases of the junction unmatched.

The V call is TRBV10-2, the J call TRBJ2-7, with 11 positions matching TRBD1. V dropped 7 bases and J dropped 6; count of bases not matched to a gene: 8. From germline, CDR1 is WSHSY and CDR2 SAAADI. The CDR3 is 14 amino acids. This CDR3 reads CASNGGTGGPEQYF. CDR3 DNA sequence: TGCGCCAGCAACGGAGGGACAGGGGGTCCCGAGCAGTACTTC.